Each of the 25 T cell receptor beta chains below was sequenced from the same sample in a study of cytomegalovirus exposure and HLA in healthy donors. This PCR relied on a set of 60 Vbeta primers and 13 Jbeta primers. Clones were sequenced by immunoSEQ multiplex PCR, and TCRdb holds only the in-frame ones, with some missing. Among roughly 120,000 clones, 60% to 85% were seen once, and the ten largest hold just under 3%. The sequenced sample consisted of PBMCs. Receptors were obtained from a middle-aged woman in good health and CMV-seropositive.

The sample holds one count of this clone. The chain uses TRBV9 and TRBJ2-6; 7 bases are a match to TRBD2. The CDR3 totals 18 residues. V gave up 0 bases and J gave up 2 bases; unmatched junction bases: 8. Germline V CDR1 and CDR2: SGDLS, YYNGEE. CDR3 nucleotide sequence: TGTGCCAGCAGCGTAGACCCTCGGGGAGGGGCTGGGGCCAACGTCCTGACTTTC. This gives the protein CASSVDPRGGAGANVLTF. The entire variable domain, with the rest obtained from reference TRBV9 and TRBJ2-6, is as follows: DSGVTQTPKHLITATGQRVTLRCSPRSGDLSVYWYQQSLDQGLQFLIQYYNGEERAKGNILERFSAQQFPDLHSELNLSSLELGDSALYFCASSVDPRGGAGANVLTFGAGSRLTVL.

A few counts support this clone. This chain links TRBV30 with TRBJ1-5; D remains unclear. Trimming stripped 0 bases from V and 0 bases from J, with 6 bases between. CDR1 GTSNPN and CDR2 SVGIG come from the germline V gene (reference sequence). The CDR3 is made up of 14 amino acids. The CDR3 DNA reads TGTGCCTGGAGTGTACTGAGTAGCAATCAGCCCCAGCATTTT. Its translation is CAWSVLSSNQPQHF.

CDR3 DNA sequence: TGTGCCAGCAGCTTACCCGGGACAGGGGGACTCTATGGCTACACCTTC. Its translation is CASSLPGTGGLYGYTF. V and J are TRBV5-5 and TRBJ1-2; 11 nucleotides align to TRBD1. With V trimmed by 2 bases and J by 4 bases, 7 bases remained unmatched. The germline V gene has CDR1 SGHKS and CDR2 YYEKEE (reference sequence). This CDR3 region has 16 residues.

Note on this clone: A read error may produce the germline difference seen at one junction end. The chain uses TRBV2 and TRBJ2-4; TRBD1 agrees at 7 bases. Germline CDR1 is SNHLY and CDR2 is FYNNEI. CDR3 size: 11 residues. CDR3 sequence (DNA): TGTGCCAGCAGCGCGGACAGGATCTCGAACTTC. Its translation: CASSADRISNF.

This clone turned up a few times. The genes are TRBV28 and TRBJ2-6, with 8 bases aligning to TRBD1. Germline-derived CDR1 and CDR2 are MDHEN and SYDVKM. The CDR3 totals 16 residues. V lost 5 bases, J lost 11 bases, and 14 bases stayed unmatched. The DNA for the CDR3 is TGTGCCAGCAGTCCTGCCCGGACAGGGCAGCTCGACGTCCTGACTTTC. Encoded protein: CASSPARTGQLDVLTF. Full variable domain (outside the CDR3, taken from reference TRBV28 and TRBJ2-6): DVKVTQSSRYLVKRTGEKVFLECVQDMDHENMFWYRQDPGLGLRLIYFSYDVKMKEKGDIPEGYSVSREKKERFSLILESASTNQTSMYLCASSPARTGQLDVLTFGAGSRLTVL.

The chain links TRBV6-5 to TRBJ1-1; D is unclear. With 4 bases removed from V and 4 bases from J, the gap between germline ends came to 10 bases. The germline CDR1 and CDR2 sequences are MNHEY and SVGAGI. The CDR3 has 13 amino acids. CDR3 sequence (DNA): TGTGCCAGCAGTTTGGTTCCGAGCACTGAAGCTTTCTTT. It encodes CASSLVPSTEAFF.

Only one count was recorded for this clone. This chain links TRBV5-8 with TRBJ1-5; 8 nucleotides line up with TRBD1. Trimming took 6 bases from V and 6 from J; bases not matched to a gene: 5. Germline V gene sequence: CDR1 SGHTS, CDR2 YDEGEE. The CDR3 extends over 13 amino acids. The CDR3: CASTRQGTQPQHF. The CDR3 nucleotides read TGTGCCAGCACCAGACAGGGGACTCAGCCCCAGCATTTT.

The chain recombines TRBV7-9 with TRBJ2-3; 7 bases agree with TRBD1. Germline V gene data show CDR1 as SEHNR and CDR2 as FQNEAQ (reference sequence). This CDR3 has 16 amino acids. The junction had 9 bases not matched to a gene; V was cut back by 1 base and J by 5 bases. The CDR3 coding sequence is TGTGCCAGCAGCTTAGACTACAGGGGTTTACAAGATACGCAGTATTTT. It codes for CASSLDYRGLQDTQYF.

The chain is built from TRBV5-4 and TRBJ2-5, with D uncertain. CDR1 is SGHNT and CDR2 is YYREEE in the germline V gene (reference sequence). Trimming removed 3 bases from V and 5 bases from J, with 8 bases in between. The CDR3 runs 12 residues. For the CDR3, the DNA is TGTGCCAGCAGCTGGCCGGGTGAGACCCAGTACTTC. The encoded protein is CASSWPGETQYF.

This clone was observed a few times. The genes are TRBV28 and TRBJ1-3; D not resolved. V dropped 5 bases and J dropped 0 bases, with 14 bases sitting between them. CDR3 length: 16 residues. Germline assignment: CDR1 MDHEN and CDR2 SYDVKM. The CDR3 here is CASSPQTGSSGNTIYF. CDR3 nucleotides: TGTGCCAGCAGTCCCCAGACCGGGTCCTCTGGAAACACCATATATTTT.

This clone was counted only a few times. The chain couples TRBV19 to TRBJ1-2; a possible D gene is TRBD1 (5 bases). The CDR3 covers 15 residues. Germline values: CDR1 LNHDA, CDR2 SQIVND (reference sequence). V shed 4 bases and J shed 4 bases, with 16 bases lying between them. The CDR3 region has the DNA TGTGCCAGTAGTACCCCCCGGGAGGGGAGCTATGGCTACACCTTC. Its translation is CASSTPREGSYGYTF.

The rearrangement joins TRBV6-5 to TRBJ1-6; 9 bases agree with TRBD1. CDR1 is MNHEY and CDR2 is SVGAGI in the germline V gene. The junction had 4 bases not matched to a gene; V was cut back by 4 bases and J by 6 bases. There are 15 residues in the CDR3. For the CDR3, the DNA is TGTGCCAGCAGTTCCGGGACAGGGATTAATTCACCCCTCCACTTT. Translating gives CASSSGTGINSPLHF.

This clone has just a few counts. The chain combines TRBV11-2 with TRBJ2-3; possibly TRBD2 for D (5 bases). The V and J ends lost 2 bases and 3 bases respectively, with 18 bases between them. The CDR3 spans 17 residues. The germline CDR1 and CDR2 sequences are SGHAT and FQNNGV. The chain's CDR3 is CASSLRSGSSITDTQYF. CDR3 in DNA: TGTGCCAGCAGCTTAAGGTCGGGATCATCCATTACAGATACGCAGTATTTT.

The chain carries TRBV5-4 and TRBJ1-2, with unresolved D. The V end was cut by 0 bases, the J end by 4 bases, with 16 bases between. The CDR3 has 16 residues. Germline V gives CDR1 SGHNT, CDR2 YYREEE (reference sequence). The CDR3 coding sequence is TGTGCCAGCAGCTTGGGAGCTTCCCATCCCTCCTATGGCTACACCTTC. Translating it yields CASSLGASHPSYGYTF. Complete variable domain (other parts from reference TRBV5-4 and TRBJ1-2): ETGVTQSPTHLIKTRGQQVTLRCSSQSGHNTVSWYQQALGQGPQFIFQYYREEENGRGNFPPRFSGLQFPNYSSELNVNALELDDSALYLCASSLGASHPSYGYTFGSGTRLTVV.

A word on this clone: The junction and the germline gene differ at one end; a read error may be behind it. The chain joins TRBV7-7 to TRBJ2-5; possible D gene TRBD1, 6 bases. The CDR3 runs to 15 residues. Germline lookup yields CDR1 SSHAT and CDR2 FNYEAQ (reference sequence). CDR3 protein: CASSPRTANQETQYF. The CDR3 region has the DNA TGTGCTAGCAGCCCCCGGACAGCCAACCAAGAGACCCAGTACTTC.

The chain employs TRBV30 and TRBJ2-7; 8 nucleotides agree with TRBD1. In germline, CDR1 is GTSNPN, CDR2 SVGIG (reference sequence). Trimming cost V 0 bases and J 0 bases; bases outside gene matches: 7. This CDR3 is built from 16 residues. This CDR3 reads CAWSVRGQVYSYEQYF. The CDR3 nucleotides read TGTGCCTGGAGTGTACGGGGACAGGTGTACTCCTACGAGCAGTACTTC.

CDR3 protein: CASREGDRGNYTF. The CDR3 DNA sequence: TGTGCCAGCAGGGAAGGGGATAGGGGAAACTACACCTTC. The chain has TRBV28 and TRBJ1-2; a weak D match, TRBD1 (5 bases). Germline V CDR1 and CDR2: MDHEN, SYDVKM. The germline V and J ends were trimmed by 6 bases and 10 bases, with 18 bases remaining between them. The CDR3 contains 13 residues.

This chain joins TRBV29-1 and TRBJ2-5; no reliable D call. CDR1 and CDR2 from the germline V gene are SQVTM and ANQGSEA. The V gene lost 6 bases and the J gene lost 2 bases, with 7 bases spanning the gap. This CDR3 is 11 amino acids long. This CDR3 is CSVRTQETQYF. DNA of the CDR3: TGCAGCGTCAGAACACAAGAGACCCAGTACTTC.

This clone was observed a few times. The rearrangement uses TRBV2 and TRBJ1-1, with TRBD1 identical over 7 bases. The CDR3 runs to 12 residues. Germline values: CDR1 SNHLY, CDR2 FYNNEI. Trimming removed 4 bases from V and 8 bases from J; junction bases left unmatched: 4. The CDR3: CASSGVDREAFF. CDR3 coding DNA: TGTGCCAGCAGTGGGGTGGACAGGGAAGCTTTCTTT.

The chain is built from TRBV25-1 and TRBJ1-2; maybe TRBD1 (5 bases). CDR1 is MGHDK and CDR2 is SYGVNS in the germline V gene. The V end was cut by 1 base, the J end by 7 bases, with 10 bases between. The CDR3 totals 13 residues. The CDR3: CASSESGRAGYTF. CDR3 sequence (DNA): TGTGCCAGCAGTGAATCTGGCAGGGCTGGCTACACCTTC.

CDR3 DNA: TGTGCCAGCAGTGAAAAGGGTGCGGGAACCGGGGAGCTGTTTTTT. Its translation is CASSEKGAGTGELFF. The chain recombines TRBV6-1 with TRBJ2-2; D is perhaps TRBD2 (6 bases). Trimming took off 2 bases at V and 5 bases at J, with 12 bases between the two ends. Germline assignment: CDR1 MNHNS and CDR2 SASEGT. The CDR3 runs to 15 residues.

V gene TRBV19 combines with J gene TRBJ1-1; no definite D call. The CDR3 loop spans 13 amino acids. Germline V CDR1 and CDR2: LNHDA, SQIVND (reference sequence). V was trimmed by 7 bases and J by 1 base, leaving 10 bases between them. The CDR3 spells CASNSDWNTEAFF. DNA for the CDR3: TGTGCCAGTAACTCGGACTGGAACACTGAAGCTTTCTTT.

The chain combines TRBV25-1 with TRBJ1-6; D unresolved. Germline V gene data show CDR1 as MGHDK and CDR2 as SYGVNS. This CDR3 has 17 amino acids. V was trimmed by 0 bases and J by 0 bases, leaving 9 bases between them. As DNA, the CDR3 is TGTGCCAGCAGTGAATATGAGGTCAGCTCCTATAATTCACCCCTCCACTTT. Translated, it gives CASSEYEVSSYNSPLHF.

This clone was counted a single time. V and J are TRBV7-9 and TRBJ2-7; no clear D gene. The CDR3 runs 15 residues. V was clipped by 5 bases and J by 0 bases, with 14 bases between them. The germline V gene has CDR1 SEHNR and CDR2 FQNEAQ (reference sequence). The CDR3 nucleotides are TGTGCCAGCAGCGATTATGGAAGGAGCTCCTACGAGCAGTACTTC. It encodes CASSDYGRSSYEQYF.

The rearrangement uses TRBV15 and TRBJ2-5, with D possibly TRBD2 on 6 matching bases. This CDR3 contains 13 residues. The V and J ends lost 8 bases and 4 bases respectively, with 14 bases between them. Germline V gene sequence: CDR1 LNHNV, CDR2 YYDKDF (reference sequence). The CDR3 reads CATRRETRETQYF. CDR3 coding DNA: TGTGCCACCCGTCGGGAGACTAGAGAGACCCAGTACTTC.